Below, one TCR beta chain is given with its context. The antigen remains unidentified. The sample is drawn from a study of cytomegalovirus exposure and HLA in healthy donors. PCR involved 60 Vbeta and 13 Jbeta primers. The method was immunoSEQ multiplex PCR; TCRdb's version includes in-frame clones alone and lacks a portion of them. The table includes under 150,000 clones, around 80% detected once. Whole-study results and caveats: High sensitivity and specificity were reportedly achieved when the classifier diagnosed cytomegalovirus status. The authors assumed roughly uniform sequencing depth across donors for presence/absence analyses.

What was sequenced was PBMCs. The sequence came from a female donor in good health and CMV-seropositive.

The CDR3 sequence is CASGELAGARETQYF. In DNA form, the CDR3 reads TGTGCCAGTGGGGAACTAGCGGGAGCTCGGGAGACCCAGTACTTC. This chain links TRBV19 with TRBJ2-5; 11 bases are shared with TRBD2. Germline CDR1 is LNHDA and CDR2 is SQIVND (reference sequence). The CDR3 runs to 15 residues. V gave up 8 bases and J gave up 5 bases; unmatched junction bases: 10.